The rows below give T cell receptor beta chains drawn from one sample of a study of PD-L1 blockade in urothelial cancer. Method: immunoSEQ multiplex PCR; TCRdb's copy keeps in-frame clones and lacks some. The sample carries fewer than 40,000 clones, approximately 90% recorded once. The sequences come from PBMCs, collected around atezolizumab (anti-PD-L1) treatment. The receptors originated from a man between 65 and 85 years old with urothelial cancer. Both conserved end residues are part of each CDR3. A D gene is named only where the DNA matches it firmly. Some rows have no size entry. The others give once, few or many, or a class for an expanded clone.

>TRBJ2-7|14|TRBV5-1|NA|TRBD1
CASSPGTGLYEQYF
TGCGCCAGCAGCCCCGGGACAGGGCTTTACGAGCAGTACTTC
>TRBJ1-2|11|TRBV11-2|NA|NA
CASSEGYGYTF
TGTGCCAGCAGCGAGGGCTATGGCTACACCTTC
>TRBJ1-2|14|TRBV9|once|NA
CASSDAVTNYGYTF
TGTGCCAGCAGCGACGCGGTAACTAACTATGGCTACACCTTC
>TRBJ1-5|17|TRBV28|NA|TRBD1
CASSVGLGTGHNQPQHF
TGTGCCAGCAGCGTGGGGTTGGGGACAGGCCATAATCAGCCCCAGCATTTT
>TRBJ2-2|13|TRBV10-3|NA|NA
CAIGGTLTGELFF
TGTGCCATCGGCGGGACCCTGACCGGGGAGCTGTTTTTT
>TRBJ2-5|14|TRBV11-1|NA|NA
CASSSPGYQETQYF
TGTGCCAGCAGCTCTCCAGGGTACCAAGAGACCCAGTACTTC
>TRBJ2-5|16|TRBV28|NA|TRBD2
CASSSGSSGTRETQYF
TGTGCCAGCAGTTCAGGTAGTAGCGGGACTAGGGAGACCCAGTACTTC
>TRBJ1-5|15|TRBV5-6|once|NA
CASSLYQGQRQPQHF
TGTGCCAGCAGCCTATACCAGGGGCAGAGACAGCCCCAGCATTTT
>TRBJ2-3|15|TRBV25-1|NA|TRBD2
CASSEIAGSTDTQYF
TGTGCCAGCAGTGAAATAGCGGGTAGCACAGATACGCAGTATTTT
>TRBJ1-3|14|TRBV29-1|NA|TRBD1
CSVRDRVSGNTIYF
TGCAGCGTCCGGGACAGGGTCTCTGGAAACACCATATATTTT
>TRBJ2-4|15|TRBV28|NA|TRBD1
CASSFHRTGLNIQYF
TGTGCCAGCAGTTTTCACAGGACAGGTCTAAACATTCAGTACTTC
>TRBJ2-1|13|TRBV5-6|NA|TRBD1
CASSYGTGNEQFF
TGTGCCAGCAGCTACGGGACAGGCAATGAGCAGTTCTTC
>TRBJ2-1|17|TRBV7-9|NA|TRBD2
CASSVARLREAYNEQFF
TGTGCCAGCAGCGTCGCTAGGTTGCGGGAGGCCTACAATGAGCAGTTCTTC
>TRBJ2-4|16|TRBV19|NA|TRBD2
CASSIGLAGDGNIQYF
TGTGCCAGTAGTATCGGACTAGCGGGAGACGGGAACATTCAGTACTTC
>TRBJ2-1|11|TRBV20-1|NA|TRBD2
CSAISGLEQFF
TGCAGTGCTATCTCGGGACTAGAGCAGTTCTTC
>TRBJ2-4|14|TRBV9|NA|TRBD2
CASSVEWGGNIQYF
TGTGCCAGCAGCGTAGAGTGGGGGGGGAACATTCAGTACTTC
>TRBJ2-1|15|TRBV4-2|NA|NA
CASSQGVSSNNEQFF
TGTGCCAGCAGCCAAGGGGTTAGCAGTAACAATGAGCAGTTCTTC
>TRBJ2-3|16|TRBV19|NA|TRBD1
CASSIHGQGSTDTQYF
TGTGCCAGTAGTATCCACGGACAGGGGAGCACAGATACGCAGTATTTT
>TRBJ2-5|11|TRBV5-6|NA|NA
CASSFRETQYF
TGTGCCAGCAGCTTTCGGGAGACCCAGTACTTC
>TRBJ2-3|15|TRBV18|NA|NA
CASSPTGTSTDTQYF
TGTGCCAGCTCACCTACCGGGACTAGCACAGATACGCAGTATTTT
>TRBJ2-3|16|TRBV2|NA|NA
CASSDWRRSNTDTQYF
TGTGCCAGCAGTGACTGGAGAAGGTCGAACACAGATACGCAGTATTTT
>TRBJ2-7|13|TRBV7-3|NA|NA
CASSDGLHYEQYF
TGTGCCAGCAGCGACGGGTTACACTACGAGCAGTACTTC
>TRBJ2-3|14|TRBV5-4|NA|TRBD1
CASHQGDPTDTQYF
TGTGCCAGTCACCAGGGGGACCCCACAGATACGCAGTATTTT
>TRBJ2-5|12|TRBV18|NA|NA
CASWAGRETQYF
TGTGCCAGCTGGGCGGGGAGAGAGACCCAGTACTTC
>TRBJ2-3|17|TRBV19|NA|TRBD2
CASSLRTSGRIADTQYF
TGTGCCAGTAGCCTTAGGACTAGCGGGAGGATAGCAGATACGCAGTATTTT
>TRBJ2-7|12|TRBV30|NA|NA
CAWSVLSNEQYF
TGTGCCTGGAGTGTACTATCGAACGAGCAGTACTTC
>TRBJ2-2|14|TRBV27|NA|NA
CATRENIGTGELFF
TGTGCCACCAGGGAGAATATCGGCACCGGGGAGCTGTTTTTT
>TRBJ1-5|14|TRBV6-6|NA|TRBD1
CASSPGQGYQPQHF
TGTGCCAGCAGCCCCGGACAGGGGTATCAGCCCCAGCATTTT
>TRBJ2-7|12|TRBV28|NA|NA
CASSGVSYEQYF
TGTGCCAGCAGCGGGGTTTCCTACGAGCAGTACTTC
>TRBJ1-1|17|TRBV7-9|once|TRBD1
CASSLAELQGANTEAFF
TGTGCCAGCAGCTTAGCAGAGCTACAGGGGGCCAACACTGAAGCTTTCTTT
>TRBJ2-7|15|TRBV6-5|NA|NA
CASSLGGAGSYEQYF
TGTGCCAGCAGCCTGGGGGGGGCAGGCTCCTACGAGCAGTACTTC
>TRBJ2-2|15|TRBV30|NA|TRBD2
CAWRASGVNTGELFF
TGTGCCTGGAGGGCTAGCGGAGTTAACACCGGGGAGCTGTTTTTT
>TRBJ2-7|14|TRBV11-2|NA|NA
CASSLDLPGQGQYF
TGTGCCAGCAGCTTAGATCTCCCGGGACAAGGGCAGTACTTC
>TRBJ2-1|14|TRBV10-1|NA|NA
CASSEGVVRGEQFF
TGCGCCAGCAGTGAGGGGGTCGTCCGGGGTGAGCAGTTCTTC
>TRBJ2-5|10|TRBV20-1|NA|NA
CSAGGETQYF
TGCAGTGCGGGGGGAGAGACCCAGTACTTC
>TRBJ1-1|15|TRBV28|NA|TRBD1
CASSLNRGSSTEAFF
TGTGCCAGCAGTCTCAACAGGGGGTCTTCCACTGAAGCTTTCTTT
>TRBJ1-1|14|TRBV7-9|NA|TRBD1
CASSTGQTNTEAFF
TGTGCCAGCAGCACGGGACAGACAAACACTGAAGCTTTCTTT